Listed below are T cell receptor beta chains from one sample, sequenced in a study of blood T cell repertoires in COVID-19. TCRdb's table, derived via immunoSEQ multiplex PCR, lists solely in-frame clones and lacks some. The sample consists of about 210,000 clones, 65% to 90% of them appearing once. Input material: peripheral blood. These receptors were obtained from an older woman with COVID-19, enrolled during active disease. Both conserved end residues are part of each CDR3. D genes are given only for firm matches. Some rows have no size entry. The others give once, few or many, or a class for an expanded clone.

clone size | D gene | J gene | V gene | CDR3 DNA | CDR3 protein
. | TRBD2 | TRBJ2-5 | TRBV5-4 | TGCGTTGGGACTAGCGAAATCCAAGAGACCCAGTACTTC | CVGTSEIQETQYF
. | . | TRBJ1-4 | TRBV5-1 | TGCGCCAGCAGCTTCTTTTCGAATGAAAAACTGTTTTTT | CASSFFSNEKLFF
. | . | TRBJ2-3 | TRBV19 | TGTGCCAGTAGTATAGTAGCCAAGACTAGGTCAGATACGCAGTATTTT | CASSIVAKTRSDTQYF
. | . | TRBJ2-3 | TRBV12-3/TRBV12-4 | TGTGCCAGCAGTCTGTCGGCAGATACGCAGTATTTT | CASSLSADTQYF
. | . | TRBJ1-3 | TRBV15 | TGTGCCACCAGCAGAGATCTTGTCCGAGGGACTGGAAACACCATATATTTT | CATSRDLVRGTGNTIYF
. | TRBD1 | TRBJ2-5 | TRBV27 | TGTGCCAGCAGTTGGAGCTGGACAGGGCAAGAGACCCAGTACTTC | CASSWSWTGQETQYF
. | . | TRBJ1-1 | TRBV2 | TGTGCCAGCAAGCCGATTGTGGGCATGAACACTGAAGCTTTCTTT | CASKPIVGMNTEAFF
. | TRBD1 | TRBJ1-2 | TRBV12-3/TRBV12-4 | TGTGCCAGCAGTTTGGACAGGAATGGCTACACCTTC | CASSLDRNGYTF
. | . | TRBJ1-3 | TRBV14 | TGTGCCAGCAGCCATTATATACCGGGGGGCTCTGGAAACACCATATATTTT | CASSHYIPGGSGNTIYF
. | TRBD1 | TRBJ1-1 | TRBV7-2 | TGTGCCAGCAGCCTACAGGGGGCGAGCACTGAAGCTTTCTTT | CASSLQGASTEAFF
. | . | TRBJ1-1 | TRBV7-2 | TGTGCCAGCAGCCCCTACCTTAACACTGAAGCTTTCTTT | CASSPYLNTEAFF
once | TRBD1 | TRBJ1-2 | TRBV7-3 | TGTGCCAGCAGCCCCCCGGGACAGAACTATGGCTACACCTTC | CASSPPGQNYGYTF
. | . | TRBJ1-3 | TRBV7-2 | TGTGCCAGCAGCTCAACGGACTACTCTGGAAACACCATATATTTT | CASSSTDYSGNTIYF
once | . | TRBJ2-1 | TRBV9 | TGTGCCAGCAGCGCACAGGGTCTCAATGAGCAGTTCTTC | CASSAQGLNEQFF
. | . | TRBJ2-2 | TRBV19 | TGTGCCAGTAGTATTAAGCGGAAGAACACCGGGGAGCTGTTTTTT | CASSIKRKNTGELFF
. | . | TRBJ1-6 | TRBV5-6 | TGTGCCAGCAGCTGGAGCTCCTATAATTCACCCCTCCACTTT | CASSWSSYNSPLHF
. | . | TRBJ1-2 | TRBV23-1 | TGCGCCAGCAGTCATGAAGACGAGGAAGGCTACACCTTC | CASSHEDEEGYTF
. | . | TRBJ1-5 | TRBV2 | TGTGCCAGCAGTTATACGGTTAGCAATCAGCCCCAGCATTTT | CASSYTVSNQPQHF
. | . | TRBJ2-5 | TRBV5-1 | TGCGCCAGCAGCTTGGTCCAAGAGGAGACCCAGTACTTC | CASSLVQEETQYF
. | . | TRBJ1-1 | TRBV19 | TGTGCCAGTGTTAACCCCGACAGACCCCTAATGGGAGCTTTCTTT | CASVNPDRPLMGAFF
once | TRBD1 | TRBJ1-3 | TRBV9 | TGTGCCAGCAGCGTAGCTGTTACAGGGGGTGCCGGGGGAAACACCATATATTTT | CASSVAVTGGAGGNTIYF
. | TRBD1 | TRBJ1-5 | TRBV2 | TGTGCCAGCAGTGATCCCAGGGGGAAGGTGGAGCCCCAGCATTTT | CASSDPRGKVEPQHF
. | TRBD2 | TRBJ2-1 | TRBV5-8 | TGTGCCAGCAGCTTTGGGACTAGCGGGGATGAGCAGTTCTTC | CASSFGTSGDEQFF
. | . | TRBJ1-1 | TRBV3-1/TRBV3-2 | TGTGCCAGCAGCCAAGCCGGGGGTGACACTGAAGCTTTCTTT | CASSQAGGDTEAFF
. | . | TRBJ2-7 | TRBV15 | TGTGCCACCAGCAAAAGTAGACAGGCTTCCTACGAGCAGTACTTC | CATSKSRQASYEQYF
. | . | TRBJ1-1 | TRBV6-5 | TGTGCCAGCTGGACAGCAACCAACACTGAAGCTTTCTTT | CASWTATNTEAFF
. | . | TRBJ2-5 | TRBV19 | TGTGCCAGTAGTATAGTAAGCGGGACACAAGAGACCCAGTACTTC | CASSIVSGTQETQYF
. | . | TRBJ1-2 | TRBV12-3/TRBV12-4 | TGTGCCAGCAGTCAGACTAACTATGGCTACACCTTC | CASSQTNYGYTF
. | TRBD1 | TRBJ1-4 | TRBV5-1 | TGCGCCAGCAGCCGTGGACAGGGTCCTAATGAAAAACTGTTTTTT | CASSRGQGPNEKLFF
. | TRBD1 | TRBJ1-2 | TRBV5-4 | TGTGCCAGCAGCTTGCGGGACAGGGGGCCGAACTATGGCTACACCTTC | CASSLRDRGPNYGYTF
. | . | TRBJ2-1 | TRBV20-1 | TGCAGTGCTCCGGTCGCCAATGAGCAGTTCTTC | CSAPVANEQFF
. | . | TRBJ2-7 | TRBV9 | TGTGCCAGCAGCAAAGGGGTGACACACGAGCAGTACTTC | CASSKGVTHEQYF
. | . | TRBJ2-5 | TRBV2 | TGTGCCAGCAGTGGGCGAGGGGGAGAGGAAAAGACCCAGTACTTC | CASSGRGGEEKTQYF
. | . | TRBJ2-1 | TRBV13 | TGTGCCAGCAGCTCGGAGGATGGCGAGCAGTTCTTC | CASSSEDGEQFF
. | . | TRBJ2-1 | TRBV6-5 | TGTGCCAGCAGTTACTTAACCGGGACTGTATACAATGAGCAGTTCTTC | CASSYLTGTVYNEQFF
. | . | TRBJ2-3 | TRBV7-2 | TGTGCCAGCAGCTTAGGGGGTCTGGGGGCAGGGACGCAGTATTTT | CASSLGGLGAGTQYF
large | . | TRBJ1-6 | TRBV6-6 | TGTGCCAGCAGTTACTCGGAGGAACCGAGTTCACCCCTCCACTTT | CASSYSEEPSSPLHF
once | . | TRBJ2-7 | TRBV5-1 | TGCGCCAGCAGGCGAGACAACTACGAGCAGTACTTC | CASRRDNYEQYF
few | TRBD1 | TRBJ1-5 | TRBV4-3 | TGCGCCAGCAGCCGCCAGTTGGGACAGGGTAATCAGCCCCAGCATTTT | CASSRQLGQGNQPQHF
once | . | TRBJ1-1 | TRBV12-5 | TGTGCTAGTGGTCCCTCAACATTCATGAACACTGAAGCTTTCTTT | CASGPSTFMNTEAFF
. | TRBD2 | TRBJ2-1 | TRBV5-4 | TGTGCCAGCAGCTTGGTCACTAGCGGGAACAATGAGCAGTTCTTC | CASSLVTSGNNEQFF
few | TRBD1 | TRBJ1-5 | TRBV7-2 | TGTGCCAGCAGCTTGAAGGGGGCGGATAATCAGCCCCAGCATTTT | CASSLKGADNQPQHF
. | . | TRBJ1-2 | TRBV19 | TGTGCCAGTAGTAGGGACACCATTAACTATGGCTACACCTTC | CASSRDTINYGYTF
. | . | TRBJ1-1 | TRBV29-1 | TGCAGCGTTGCTTCAGCCCGGGGAAGGACTGAAGCTTTCTTT | CSVASARGRTEAFF
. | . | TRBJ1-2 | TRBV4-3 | TGCGCCAGCAGCCAAGCAATAGACAGCACCTATGGCTACACCTTC | CASSQAIDSTYGYTF
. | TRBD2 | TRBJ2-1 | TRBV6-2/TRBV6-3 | TGTGCCAGCAGTCCCGGGGTGGCTAGCGGGAGGGCCAGGTACAATGAGCAGTTCTTC | CASSPGVASGRARYNEQFF
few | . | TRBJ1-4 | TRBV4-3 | TGCGCCAGCAGCCCCAGAGAGGGGGAGATAGAAAAACTGTTTTTT | CASSPREGEIEKLFF
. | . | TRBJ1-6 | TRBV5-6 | TGTGCCAGCAGCCCCGCCAATGGAGCGGATTCACCCCTCCACTTT | CASSPANGADSPLHF
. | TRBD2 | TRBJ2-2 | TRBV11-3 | TGTGCCAGCAGCGGAGGGACTAGCGGGAGGACCCTCGGGGGCGGGGAGCTGTTTTTT | CASSGGTSGRTLGGGELFF
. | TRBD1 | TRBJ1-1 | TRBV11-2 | TGTGCCAGCAGCTTTAACCCCGACAGGGTTCTTTCTGAAGCTTTCTTT | CASSFNPDRVLSEAFF
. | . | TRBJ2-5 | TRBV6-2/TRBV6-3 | TGTGCCAGCAGTTACAACAAAGAGACCCAGTACTTC | CASSYNKETQYF
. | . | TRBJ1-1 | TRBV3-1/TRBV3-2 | TGTGCCAGCAGCCAAGTTGTGGGGGCGAGCACTGAAGCTTTCTTT | CASSQVVGASTEAFF
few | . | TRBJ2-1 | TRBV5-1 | TGCGCCAGCAGCTTGGCCGGGTTTAAAGGCGATGAGCAGTTCTTC | CASSLAGFKGDEQFF